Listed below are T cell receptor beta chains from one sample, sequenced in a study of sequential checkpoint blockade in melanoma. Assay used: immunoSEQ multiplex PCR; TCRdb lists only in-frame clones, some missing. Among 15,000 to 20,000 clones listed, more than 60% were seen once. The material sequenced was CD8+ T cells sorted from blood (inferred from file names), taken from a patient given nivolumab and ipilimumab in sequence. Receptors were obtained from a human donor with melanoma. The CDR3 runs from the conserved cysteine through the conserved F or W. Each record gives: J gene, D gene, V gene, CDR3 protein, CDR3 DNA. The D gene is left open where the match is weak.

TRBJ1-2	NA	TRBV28	CASSSLTELGGYTF	TGTGCCAGCAGTTCCCTGACAGAATTAGGGGGCTACACCTTC
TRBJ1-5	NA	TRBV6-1	CASSSSEPQHF	TGTGCCAGCAGTTCCAGTGAGCCCCAGCATTTT
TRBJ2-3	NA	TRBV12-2	CASRSELAGGASPGDTQYF	TGTGCAAGTCGCTCAGAACTAGCGGGGGGGGCGTCCCCTGGGGATACGCAGTATTTT
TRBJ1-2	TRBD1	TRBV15	CATRAEGAVDRVNYGYTF	TGTGCCACCAGAGCAGAGGGAGCCGTGGACAGGGTAAACTATGGCTACACCTTC
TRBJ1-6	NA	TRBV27	CASGARDTYNSPLHF	TGTGCCAGCGGCGCCCGGGACACCTATAATTCACCCCTCCACTTT
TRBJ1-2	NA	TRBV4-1	CASSQGPGGGYTF	TGCGCCAGCAGCCAAGGGCCAGGAGGTGGCTACACCTTC
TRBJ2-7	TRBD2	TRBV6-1	CAGGDYSYEQYF	TGTGCCGGAGGGGACTACTCCTACGAGCAGTACTTC
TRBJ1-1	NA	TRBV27	CATSISVNTEAFF	TGTGCCACCTCGATAAGCGTGAACACTGAAGCTTTCTTT
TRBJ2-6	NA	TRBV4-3	CASSQEGGSGANVLTF	TGCGCCAGCAGCCAAGAAGGGGGATCTGGGGCCAACGTCCTGACTTTC
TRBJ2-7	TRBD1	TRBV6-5	CASSYSATGKDEQYF	TGTGCCAGCAGTTACTCTGCGACAGGGAAGGACGAGCAGTACTTC
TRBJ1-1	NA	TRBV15	CATSRESTGSGEAFF	TGTGCCACCAGCAGAGAGAGTACAGGGTCGGGGGAAGCTTTCTTT